The 18 T cell receptor beta chains reported below all come from one sample, sequenced in a study of cytomegalovirus exposure and HLA in healthy donors. PCR used 60 Vbeta primers and 13 Jbeta primers. TCRdb keeps only in-frame clones here, not all; method: immunoSEQ multiplex PCR. Of under 250,000 clones listed, around three quarters are singletons. The sequenced material came from PBMCs. These receptor sequences come from a man younger than 45 in good health and CMV-seronegative.

V gene TRBV6-5 combines with J gene TRBJ1-2, with D possibly being TRBD1 (5 bases). The CDR3 consists of 13 residues. Trimming cost V 6 bases and J 8 bases, with 16 bases left between them. Germline CDR1 reads MNHEY; CDR2 reads SVGAGI. CDR3 sequence: CASSPDTRGGYTF. The CDR3 DNA reads TGTGCCAGCAGCCCGGACACCCGGGGGGGCTACACCTTC.

The rearrangement links TRBV10-3 to TRBJ1-5; D is uncertain. CDR3 size: 12 residues. Germline CDR1 ENHRY, CDR2 SYGVKD. V lost 0 bases to trimming and J lost 7 bases, with 4 bases between them. The CDR3 DNA follows: TGTGCCATCAGTGAGTCGGGCCAGCCCCAGCATTTT. Translating it yields CAISESGQPQHF.

The chain employs TRBV4-1 and TRBJ2-7, with TRBD1 matching over 8 bases. CDR3 size: 16 residues. Germline CDR1 and CDR2: MGHRA and YSYEKL. Unmatched junction bases numbered 7, after V lost 0 bases and J lost 3 bases. CDR3 in amino acids: CASSQDNRGNNYEQYF. The CDR3, as DNA: TGCGCCAGCAGCCAAGATAACAGGGGGAATAACTACGAGCAGTACTTC.

This chain connects TRBV9 to TRBJ1-2; 9 bases match TRBD1. Germline loops: CDR1 SGDLS, CDR2 YYNGEE. The CDR3 is made up of 14 amino acids. V dropped 0 bases and J dropped 7; count of bases not matched to a gene: 4. The CDR3: CASSVAGQGGGYTF. In nucleotides, the CDR3 is TGTGCCAGCAGCGTAGCGGGACAGGGTGGTGGCTACACCTTC.

The chain has TRBV7-9 and TRBJ2-2, with D uncertain. V was pared by 5 bases and J by 5 bases, with 15 bases between. This CDR3 region has 15 residues. Per germline, CDR1 SEHNR and CDR2 FQNEAQ (reference sequence). CDR3 protein: CASSPSKNPTGELFF. DNA for the CDR3: TGTGCCAGCAGCCCCAGTAAAAATCCTACCGGGGAGCTGTTTTTT.

The chain is built from TRBV4-2 and TRBJ2-5; a possible D gene is TRBD1 (6 bases). The CDR3 extends over 17 amino acids. The V and J ends lost 3 bases and 0 bases respectively, with 17 bases between them. CDR1 LGHNA and CDR2 YNFKEQ come from the germline V gene. CDR3 in DNA: TGTGCCAGCAGCCAGCTAACAGGGTCGGGCGACCAAGAGACCCAGTACTTC. This gives the protein CASSQLTGSGDQETQYF.

The genes are TRBV5-4 and TRBJ1-1, with TRBD1 identical over 7 bases. Germline CDR1 reads SGHNT; CDR2 reads YYREEE (reference sequence). Trimming cost V 4 bases and J 2 bases; bases outside gene matches: 8. The length of the CDR3 is 15 residues. CDR3 DNA: TGTGCCAGCAGCGTAGCCGGGACAGCTAACACTGAAGCTTTCTTT. Amino acid sequence: CASSVAGTANTEAFF.

This rearrangement joins TRBV10-3 to TRBJ2-3, with 14 bases aligning to TRBD2. This CDR3 is 16 amino acids long. After removal of 5 bases from V and 4 bases from J, the junction contained 5 bases not matched to a gene. The germline gives CDR1 ENHRY, CDR2 SYGVKD. The CDR3 nucleotides are TGTGCCATCAGTCCCGGGACTAGCGGGAGAGCAGATACGCAGTATTTT. Protein sequence: CAISPGTSGRADTQYF.

The rearrangement joins TRBV1 to TRBJ2-5; the table's D call TRBD1 went unverified against the DNA. TRBV1 is a recognized pseudogene. This CDR3 region has 17 residues. CDR3 sequence: CTSSQDLGVELIETQYF. The CDR3 DNA sequence: TGCACCAGCAGCCAAGATCTAGGGGTTGAACTGATAGAGACCCAGTACTTC.

The J gene is TRBJ2-7, the V gene TRBV6-5; TRBD1 aligns across 7 bases. From germline, CDR1 is MNHEY and CDR2 SVGAGI. The CDR3 is 15 amino acids. J lost 2 bases, V lost 6 bases, and 10 bases had no gene match. CDR3 region: CASSYGDSYTYEQYF. The CDR3 region has the DNA TGTGCCAGCAGCTACGGGGACAGTTACACCTACGAGCAGTACTTC.

CDR3 loop: CASSTSGSYNEQFF. The CDR3, as DNA: TGTGCCAGTAGTACAAGCGGGTCCTACAATGAGCAGTTCTTC. The rearrangement links TRBV19 to TRBJ2-1, with D perhaps matching TRBD2 (6 bases). The V gene lost 4 bases and the J gene lost 1 base, with 8 bases spanning the gap. Germline-derived CDR1 and CDR2 are LNHDA and SQIVND (reference sequence). CDR3 length: 14 amino acids.

This sequence joins TRBV29-1 and TRBJ2-5; 9 nucleotides line up with TRBD1. The V segment lost 7 bases and the J segment 4 bases; nucleotides outside the gene matches: 4. Germline V CDR1 and CDR2: SQVTM, ANQGSEA. The CDR3 extends over 12 amino acids. The CDR3 here is CSGGQGGETQYF. Written as DNA, the CDR3 is TGCAGCGGGGGACAGGGAGGAGAGACCCAGTACTTC.

The rearrangement joins TRBV7-3 to TRBJ2-1; 9 nucleotides align to TRBD2. Germline V lookup: CDR1 SGHTA, CDR2 FQGTGA. The junction had 7 bases not matched to a gene; V was cut back by 2 bases and J by 8 bases. The CDR3 is made up of 15 amino acids. CDR3 loop: CASSLFLSGSDEQFF. The CDR3 DNA reads TGTGCCAGCAGCTTATTCCTTAGCGGGAGCGATGAGCAGTTCTTC.

A few counts support this clone. The J gene is TRBJ1-5, the V gene TRBV27, with 8 nucleotides matching TRBD1. The V segment lost 0 bases and the J segment 2 bases; nucleotides outside the gene matches: 12. This CDR3 is 19 amino acids long. Germline lookup yields CDR1 MNHEY and CDR2 SMNVEV (reference sequence). The CDR3 here is CASSLSAGGPGAGNQPQHF. The CDR3 nucleotides read TGTGCCAGCAGTTTATCAGCAGGGGGCCCGGGAGCAGGCAATCAGCCCCAGCATTTT.

The V and J genes are TRBV6-5 and TRBJ2-6, with TRBD1 as a possible D gene (5 bases). Germline CDR1 MNHEY, CDR2 SVGAGI. Trimming left V 2 bases short and J 3 bases short, with 8 bases between. This CDR3 has 15 amino acids. For the CDR3, the DNA is TGTGCCAGCAGTTACGCCAGGGTTGGGGCCAACGTCCTGACTTTC. It is translated as CASSYARVGANVLTF.

The V and J genes are TRBV4-1 and TRBJ1-5; TRBD1 agrees at 9 bases. The length of the CDR3 is 15 residues. Per germline, CDR1 MGHRA and CDR2 YSYEKL. Trimming removed 2 bases from V and 7 bases from J; junction bases left unmatched: 6. CDR3: CASSQSTGGWQPQHF. CDR3 in DNA: TGCGCCAGCAGCCAATCCACAGGGGGCTGGCAGCCCCAGCATTTT.

The rearrangement uses TRBV20-1 and TRBJ1-2; D gene uncertain. Germline CDR1 and CDR2: DFQATT and SNEGSKA (reference sequence). The germline V and J ends were trimmed by 3 bases and 6 bases, with 8 bases remaining between them. The CDR3 totals 11 residues. The CDR3 loop is CSASRQDGYTF. The DNA of the CDR3 is TGCAGTGCTAGTCGGCAGGATGGCTACACCTTC.

The chain is built from TRBV11-1 and TRBJ2-5; D is unresolved. The ends were cut back, 2 bases at V and 5 bases at J, with 15 bases in the middle. Germline assignment: CDR1 SGHAT and CDR2 FQDESV (reference sequence). The CDR3 runs 15 residues. The CDR3 is CASSLPRVPWETQYF. The CDR3 bases are TGTGCCAGCAGCTTACCCCGCGTCCCGTGGGAGACCCAGTACTTC. Combining the CDR3 with reference TRBV11-1 and TRBJ2-5 gives the whole variable domain EAEVAQSPRYKITEKSQAVAFWCDPISGHATLYWYRQILGQGPELLVQFQDESVVDDSQLPKDRFSAERLKGVDSTLKIQPAELGDSAMYLCASSLPRVPWETQYFGPGTRLLVL.